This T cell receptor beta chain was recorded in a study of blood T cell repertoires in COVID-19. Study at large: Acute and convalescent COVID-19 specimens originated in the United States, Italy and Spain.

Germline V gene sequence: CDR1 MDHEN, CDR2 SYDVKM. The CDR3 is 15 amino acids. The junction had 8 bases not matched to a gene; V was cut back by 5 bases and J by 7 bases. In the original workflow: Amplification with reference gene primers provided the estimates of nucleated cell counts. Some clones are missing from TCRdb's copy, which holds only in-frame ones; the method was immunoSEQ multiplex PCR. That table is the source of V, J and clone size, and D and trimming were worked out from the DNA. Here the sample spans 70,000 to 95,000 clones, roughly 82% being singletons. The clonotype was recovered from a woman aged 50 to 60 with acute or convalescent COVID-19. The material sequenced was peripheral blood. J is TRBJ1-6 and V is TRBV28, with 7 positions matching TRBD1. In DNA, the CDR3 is TGTGCCAGCAGTCCGCCGGGGACAGCGAATTCACCCCTCCACTTT. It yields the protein CASSPPGTANSPLHF.